The 31 T cell receptor beta chains presented below share a single source sample, sequenced in a study of T cells in Graves' hyperthyroidism and ophthalmopathy. TCR beta CDR3 sequences were amplified from RNA transcripts. The HTBI primer set was used in a first-round RT-PCR of the TCR CDR3. TCRdb re-derived calls from the multiplex PCR reads in MiXCR, one entry per CDR3 protein. The repertoire includes fewer than 850,000 distinct CDR3 sequences, roughly 17% of them detected once, and about a sixth sits in the top ten. Sequencing was carried out using blood. These receptors all come from a man aged 50-59 years with Graves' hyperthyroidism.

This clonotype was found many times. The chain is built from TRBV2 and TRBJ2-7; 9 nucleotides match TRBD1. Germline V gene sequence: CDR1 SNHLY, CDR2 FYNNEI. The junction had 9 bases not matched to a gene; V was cut back by 6 bases and J by 3 bases. The CDR3 totals 15 residues. CDR3 coding DNA: TGTGCCAGCAGGCCTCTTTCGGGACAGGGCTACGAGCAGTACTTC. Amino acids: CASRPLSGQGYEQYF.

The gene calls are TRBV27 and TRBJ2-7; D is ambiguous. The germline CDR1 and CDR2 sequences are MNHEY and SMNVEV (reference sequence). V was shortened by 2 bases and J by 2 bases, with 16 bases between the two germline ends. The CDR3 is 16 amino acids. In nucleotides, the CDR3 is TGTGCCAGCAGTTTAAGCATGGGTCTTATAACCTACGAGCAGTACTTC. Residues: CASSLSMGLITYEQYF.

This clonotype appeared many times. V is TRBV7-9 and J is TRBJ1-2; perhaps TRBD1 as D (6 bases). V lost 2 bases to trimming and J lost 6 bases, with 16 bases between them. This CDR3 is 15 amino acids long. CDR1 is SEHNR, CDR2 FQNEAQ, per germline (reference sequence). DNA for the CDR3: TGTGCCAGCAGCTTACGGGGGGCGCCATATGATGGCTACACCTTC. Translating gives CASSLRGAPYDGYTF. The full variable domain, with the rest looked up from reference TRBV7-9 and TRBJ1-2, is DTGVSQNPRHKITKRGQNVTFRCDPISEHNRLYWYRQTLGQGPEFLTYFQNEAQLEKSRLLSDRFSAERPKGSFSTLEIQRTEQGDSAMYLCASSLRGAPYDGYTFGSGTRLTVV.

This clonotype came up many times. J is TRBJ2-1 and V is TRBV27; 8 nucleotides align to TRBD2. In germline, CDR1 is MNHEY, CDR2 SMNVEV (reference sequence). The CDR3 is 16 amino acids. J gave up 3 bases and V 6 bases, and 10 bases lay outside the gene matches. The CDR3 is CASSLDTRGVYNEQFF. The CDR3 DNA sequence: TGTGCCAGCAGCTTGGATACGCGGGGGGTCTACAATGAGCAGTTCTTC.

This clonotype was detected a few times. This chain joins TRBV25-1 and TRBJ1-2, with D possibly TRBD1 on 5 matching bases. Trimming cost V 2 bases and J 9 bases, with 16 bases left between them. The CDR3 loop spans 14 amino acids. Per the germline V gene, CDR1 is MGHDK and CDR2 is SYGVNS. The CDR3 protein is CASSERGRFLSYTF. In nucleotides, the CDR3 is TGTGCCAGCAGTGAACGGGGCAGGTTTTTGAGCTACACCTTC.

The CDR3 nucleotides read TGCAGTGCTAGACAAAGCGGGAGACCCTACGAGCAGTACTTC. It translates to CSARQSGRPYEQYF. The chain is built from TRBV20-1 and TRBJ2-7, with TRBD2 matching 8 bases. Germline CDR1 and CDR2: DFQATT and SNEGSKA (reference sequence). The CDR3 spans 14 residues. The V and J ends lost 2 bases and 2 bases, in that order; junction bases with no gene match: 5.

Regarding this clonotype: It may be a read error: a sequence one base away is much more abundant. The genes are TRBV7-9 and TRBJ2-7; TRBD2 matches 8 bases. Germline V gene lookup returns CDR1 SEHNR and CDR2 FQNEAQ (reference sequence). After removal of 2 bases from V and 0 bases from J, the junction contained 9 bases not matched to a gene. The CDR3 covers 17 residues. The CDR3 region has the DNA TGTGCCAGCAGCTTAAGCGGCGGCGGGAGGCACTCCTACGAGCAGTACTTC. Translated: CASSLSGGGRHSYEQYF.

The DNA for the CDR3 is TGCGCCAGCAGTCACGAGGCCGGGACTAGCGGTCTTCTCACAGATACGCAGTATTTT. Translation: CASSHEAGTSGLLTDTQYF. This chain links TRBV10-1 with TRBJ2-3; 11 nucleotides agree with TRBD2. Germline CDR1 and CDR2: WNHNN and SYGVQD (reference sequence). The CDR3 is made up of 19 amino acids. Trimming took 5 bases from V and 2 from J; bases not matched to a gene: 15.

The rearrangement uses TRBV6-6 and TRBJ1-2; D not certain. Trimming took 0 bases from V and 4 from J, leaving 12 bases between them. The CDR3 runs 15 residues. Germline V CDR1 and CDR2: MNHNY, SVGAGI (reference sequence). The CDR3: CASSYSMNEVYGYTF. DNA of the CDR3: TGTGCCAGCAGTTACTCGATGAATGAGGTCTATGGCTACACCTTC.

In this sample, this clonotype turned up many times. V is TRBV7-2 and J is TRBJ2-1; 10 nucleotides agree with TRBD2. CDR1 SGHTA and CDR2 FQGNSA come from the germline V gene. Trimming removed 6 bases from V and 0 bases from J; junction bases left unmatched: 5. This CDR3 region has 16 residues. CDR3 residues: CASRPSSGSSYNEQFF. In DNA form, the CDR3 reads TGTGCCAGCAGGCCGTCTAGCGGGAGCTCCTACAATGAGCAGTTCTTC. The full variable domain, with the rest looked up from reference TRBV7-2 and TRBJ2-1, is GAGVSQSPSNKVTEKGKDVELRCDPISGHTALYWYRQSLGQGLEFLIYFQGNSAPDKSGLPSDRFSAERTGGSVSTLTIQRTQQEDSAVYLCASRPSSGSSYNEQFFGPGTRLTVL.

The J gene is TRBJ2-7, the V gene TRBV28; the match to TRBD1 covers 7 bases. There are 16 residues in the CDR3. Germline values: CDR1 MDHEN, CDR2 SYDVKM. V was clipped by 6 bases and J by 6 bases; unmatched bases: 17. Here the CDR3 reads CASSTPLGGARFEQYF. The CDR3 nucleotides are TGTGCCAGCAGCACACCATTAGGGGGCGCTCGTTTCGAGCAGTACTTC.

This clonotype was seen ten or more times. The chain has TRBV20-1 and TRBJ1-6, with 9 bases identical to TRBD1. The CDR3 totals 15 residues. Germline CDR1 reads DFQATT; CDR2 reads SNEGSKA (reference sequence). The V and J ends lost 5 bases and 8 bases, in that order; junction bases with no gene match: 10. As DNA, the CDR3 is TGCAGTGCTCTCCCTCCGGGACAGGGTTATTCACCCCTCCACTTT. Protein: CSALPPGQGYSPLHF.

The gene calls are TRBV5-1 and TRBJ2-1; 8 bases are shared with TRBD2. Trimming at V came to 9 bases and at J to 0 bases, leaving 11 bases not matched to a gene. CDR1 SGHRS and CDR2 YFSETQ come from the germline V gene. This CDR3 has 16 amino acids. CDR3 region: CATPGGLSSSYNEQFF. DNA for the CDR3: TGCGCCACTCCGGGGGGGCTGAGTAGCTCCTACAATGAGCAGTTCTTC.

V and J are TRBV7-9 and TRBJ2-5; perhaps TRBD1 as D (5 bases). Germline lookup yields CDR1 SEHNR and CDR2 FQNEAQ (reference sequence). This CDR3 region has 17 residues. Deletions cut 1 base from V and 2 bases from J, with 17 bases between. The CDR3 here is CASSLVGPRTLQETQYF. Written as DNA, the CDR3 is TGTGCCAGCAGCTTAGTAGGCCCCCGGACATTGCAAGAGACCCAGTACTTC.

This clonotype was observed at least ten times. The gene calls are TRBV6-1 and TRBJ2-5, with TRBD2 identical over 8 bases. Per the germline V gene, CDR1 is MNHNS and CDR2 is SASEGT. V was pared by 4 bases and J by 1 base, with 5 bases of the junction left unmatched. CDR3 size: 15 residues. CDR3 sequence reads: CASSAELAVQETQYF. CDR3 nucleotide sequence: TGTGCCAGCAGTGCGGAACTAGCGGTCCAAGAGACCCAGTACTTC.

This clonotype was picked up many times. The chain joins TRBV2 to TRBJ2-7, with a tentative D call TRBD2 (5 bases). The CDR3 length is 16 residues. Germline V gives CDR1 SNHLY, CDR2 FYNNEI. Trimming shortened V by 6 bases and J by 3 bases, and 21 bases separated the two germline ends. The CDR3 protein is CASSGRAEALLYEQYF. For the CDR3, the DNA is TGTGCCAGCAGCGGACGGGCGGAGGCGCTTCTCTACGAGCAGTACTTC.

At least ten counts were recorded for this clonotype. The chain combines TRBV12-3 or TRBV12-4 with TRBJ2-5; no firm D call. V was pared by 6 bases and J by 2 bases, with 7 bases between. This CDR3 region has 12 residues. CDR3 coding DNA: TGTGCCAGCAGCCCAGCTCAAGAGACCCAGTACTTC. Encoded protein: CASSPAQETQYF.

This clonotype occurred a few times. The rearrangement joins TRBV24-1 to TRBJ1-5; 10 positions match TRBD1. The CDR3 is made up of 16 amino acids. Looked up from germline, CDR1 is KGHDR and CDR2 is SFDVKD. Trimming took 4 bases from V and 2 from J; bases not matched to a gene: 4. Here the CDR3 DNA reads TGTGCCACCAGTGACCCGGGGACAGGGGGCAATCAGCCCCAGCATTTT. Translated: CATSDPGTGGNQPQHF.

On this clonotype: Given a much more abundant clone one base away, this may be a read error. V and J are TRBV24-1 and TRBJ1-2, with 7 bases aligning to TRBD1. CDR1 is KGHDR, CDR2 SFDVKD, per germline. The CDR3 consists of 14 residues. In nucleotides, the CDR3 is TGTGCCGCCAGTGATTCCGGGACAGTCTATGGCTACACCTTC. This sequence encodes CAASDSGTVYGYTF.

This clonotype occurred a few times. The chain couples TRBV29-1 to TRBJ2-7; D is undetermined. The V end lost 4 bases, the J end lost 1 base, and 5 bases lay between the germline ends. This CDR3 spans 11 amino acids. The germline gives CDR1 SQVTM, CDR2 ANQGSEA. As DNA, the CDR3 is TGCAGCGTTGTTGCGTCCTACGAGCAGTACTTC. It specifies CSVVASYEQYF.

At least ten counts were recorded for this clonotype. CDR3 protein: CAISITGSRDYTF. CDR3 nucleotide sequence: TGTGCCATCAGCATAACCGGATCTCGTGACTACACCTTC. The V call is TRBV10-3, the J call TRBJ1-2; no firm D call. This CDR3 is 13 amino acids long. The germline gives CDR1 ENHRY, CDR2 SYGVKD. V shed 6 bases and J shed 10 bases, with 18 bases lying between them.

This clonotype was recorded many times. The chain combines TRBV2 with TRBJ2-6; D possibly corresponds to TRBD1 (6 bases). Germline V gene sequence: CDR1 SNHLY, CDR2 FYNNEI. The CDR3 has 16 residues. V lost 6 bases and J lost 0, with 12 bases in between. In DNA, the CDR3 is TGTGCCAGCAGCCCGGGACACTACTCTGGGGCCAACGTCCTGACTTTC. Protein: CASSPGHYSGANVLTF.

V usage is TRBV2 and J usage is TRBJ1-3, with D hard to call. The CDR3 loop spans 11 amino acids. V was cut by 2 bases and J by 7 bases, with 3 bases left in between. CDR1 and CDR2 from the germline V gene are SNHLY and FYNNEI. The CDR3 region has the DNA TGTGCCAGCAGTGAATTCAACACCATATATTTT. This codes for CASSEFNTIYF.

This clonotype has at least ten counts. The chain uses TRBV10-3 and TRBJ2-3; either TRBD1 or TRBD2 may fit D (6 bases each). The germline V and J ends were trimmed by 7 bases and 0 bases, with 11 bases remaining between them. Germline V CDR1 and CDR2: ENHRY, SYGVKD. The CDR3 is 14 residues long. The CDR3 loop reads CAINQGTSTDTQYF. The CDR3 nucleotides read TGTGCCATCAACCAGGGGACTAGCACAGATACGCAGTATTTT.

This clonotype was picked up a small number of times. This rearrangement joins TRBV18 to TRBJ1-4; D not resolved. Trimming removed 2 bases from V and 0 bases from J, with 7 bases in between. In germline, CDR1 is KGHSH, CDR2 LQKENI. This CDR3 contains 15 residues. For the CDR3, the DNA is TGTGCCAGCTCACCAATGGGGTCAACTAATGAAAAACTGTTTTTT. It specifies CASSPMGSTNEKLFF. Together with reference TRBV18 and TRBJ1-4, the CDR3 gives the full variable domain: NAGVMQNPRHLVRRRGQEARLRCSPMKGHSHVYWYRQLPEEGLKFMVYLQKENIIDESGMPKERFSAEFPKEGPSILRIQQVVRGDSAAYFCASSPMGSTNEKLFFGSGTQLSVL.

The V and J genes are TRBV25-1 and TRBJ2-1, with 8 bases fitting TRBD2. The germline gives CDR1 MGHDK, CDR2 SYGVNS. The trim removed 3 bases at V and 7 bases at J, leaving 8 bases unmatched. The CDR3 runs to 15 residues. The CDR3 nucleotides read TGTGCCAGCAGTGACGGAGGCGGGAGGTGGAATGAGCAGTTCTTC. It codes for CASSDGGGRWNEQFF.

The rearrangement joins TRBV29-1 to TRBJ1-2; D might be TRBD1 (5 bases). The V end lost 7 bases, the J end lost 4 bases, and 13 bases lay between the germline ends. The germline CDR1 and CDR2 sequences are SQVTM and ANQGSEA. CDR3 length: 12 amino acids. As DNA, the CDR3 is TGCAGCGCTGGGGGGACGTCCTATGGCTACACCTTC. It yields the protein CSAGGTSYGYTF.

This clonotype has ten or more counts. The chain combines TRBV9 with TRBJ2-7, with no clear D. This CDR3 has 13 amino acids. Trimming left V 0 bases short and J 3 bases short, with 7 bases between. From germline, CDR1 is SGDLS and CDR2 YYNGEE. CDR3 in DNA: TGTGCCAGCAGCGTAGCCCGGGTCTACGAGCAGTACTTC. Residues: CASSVARVYEQYF.

Comment on this clonotype: The CDR3 end shows no conserved phenylalanine or tryptophan, and so a read error is likely. V and J are TRBV6-1 and TRBJ2-7; the D is unclear. Germline assignment: CDR1 MNHNS and CDR2 SASEGT. CDR3 size: 13 residues. The CDR3 protein is CASSEQGMYEQYL. The CDR3 nucleotides read TGCGCCAGCAGTGAACAAGGCATGTACGAGCAGTACCTC.

In its sample, this clonotype was seen many times. This chain joins TRBV27 and TRBJ2-2; 8 bases fit TRBD1. The V gene's germline CDR1 is MNHEY and CDR2 SMNVEV (reference sequence). The CDR3 has 15 residues. V lost 8 bases, J lost 1 base, and 6 bases stayed unmatched. The CDR3: CASGMGQENTGELFF. DNA of the CDR3: TGTGCCAGCGGGATGGGACAGGAGAACACCGGGGAGCTGTTTTTT.

The rearrangement uses TRBV11-2 and TRBJ2-7; the match to TRBD2 covers 13 bases. Germline loops: CDR1 SGHAT, CDR2 FQNNGV. Trimming cost V 4 bases and J 3 bases; bases outside gene matches: 6. This CDR3 has 16 amino acids. CDR3 region: CASSSEGLAGLYEQYF. The DNA of the CDR3 is TGTGCCAGCAGCTCTGAGGGACTAGCGGGACTCTACGAGCAGTACTTC.